This section outlines one TCR beta chain sequence together with its context. This entry comes from a study of T-cell reconstitution after alpha-beta-depleted transplantation in children. A library of TCRbeta sequences, prepared with unique molecular identifiers, was generated. TCRdb called the PCR reads again in MiXCR, with one record for every CDR3 protein. The data contain approximately 400,000 distinct CDR3 sequences, roughly 10% of them singletons. V lost 5 bases and J 4 bases, leaving 5 bases between the germline ends. This CDR3 has 11 residues. Germline V gives CDR1 LNHDA, CDR2 SQIVND (reference sequence).

The receptor was isolated from a human donor who donated a stem cell graft to a child with acute myeloid leukemia. The chain links TRBV19 to TRBJ1-1; D not certain. The sequencing used PBMCs from the stem cell graft donor, collected from the stem cell graft. CDR3 nucleotides: TGTGCCAGTAGTGGGCCCACTGAAGCTTTCTTT. Its translation is CASSGPTEAFF.